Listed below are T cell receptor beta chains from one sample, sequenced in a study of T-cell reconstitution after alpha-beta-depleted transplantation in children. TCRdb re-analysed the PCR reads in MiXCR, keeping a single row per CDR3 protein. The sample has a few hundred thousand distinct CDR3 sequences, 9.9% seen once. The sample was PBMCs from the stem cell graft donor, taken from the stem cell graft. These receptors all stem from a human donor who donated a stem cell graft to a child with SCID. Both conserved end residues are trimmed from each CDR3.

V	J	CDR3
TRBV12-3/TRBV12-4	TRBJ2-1	ASSLGTGQF
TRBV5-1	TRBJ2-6	ASSLEEGSGANVLT
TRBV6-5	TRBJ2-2	ASSYSPADTGELF
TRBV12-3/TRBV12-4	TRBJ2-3	ASSPRPPGQGTDTQY
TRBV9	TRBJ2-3	ASSSRGRGTDTQY
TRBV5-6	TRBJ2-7	ASSLPDSRPYEQY
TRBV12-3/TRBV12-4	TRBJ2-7	ASRPLGIPGHRYEQY
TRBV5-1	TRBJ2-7	ASSLATGIVAYEQY
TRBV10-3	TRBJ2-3	AISDPGLAGSPSTDTQY
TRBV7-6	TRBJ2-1	ASRDRTGGYNEQF
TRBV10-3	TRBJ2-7	AIRRDRGRYEQY
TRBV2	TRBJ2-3	ASSEGRVPSTDTQY
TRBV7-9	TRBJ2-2	ASRSLAGDTGELF
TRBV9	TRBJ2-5	ASSSLAGAQETQY
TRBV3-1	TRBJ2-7	ASSQSTSGTSVYEQY
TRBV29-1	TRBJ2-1	SVELVGLAGWDEQF
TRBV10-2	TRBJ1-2	ASTNDRAGYT
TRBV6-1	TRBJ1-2	ASRTAGNYGYT
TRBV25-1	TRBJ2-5	ASSPRGTQETQY
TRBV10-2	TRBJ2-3	ASSELAGGPGDTQY
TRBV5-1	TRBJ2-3	ASSLDGGANPDTQY
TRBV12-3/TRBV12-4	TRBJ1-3	ASRGIQGNSGNTIY
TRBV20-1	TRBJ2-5	SASFEGQETQY
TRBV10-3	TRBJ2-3	AISGQRSTDTQY
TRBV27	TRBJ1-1	ASSLYPGTGRMNTEAF
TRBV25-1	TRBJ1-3	ASSEFGGLSGNTIY
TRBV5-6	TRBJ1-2	ASRGQDYGYT
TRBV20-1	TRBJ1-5	SARDPNSNQPQH
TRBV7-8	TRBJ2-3	ASSQNSLSTDTQY
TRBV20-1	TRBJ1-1	SARAGTVNTEAF
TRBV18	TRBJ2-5	ASSAQGAQETQY
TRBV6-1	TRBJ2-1	ASSEASSGRHNEQF
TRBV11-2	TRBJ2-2	ASSAGVGELF
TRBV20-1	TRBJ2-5	SARVIAGSGETQY
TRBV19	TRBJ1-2	ATTNSVYGYT
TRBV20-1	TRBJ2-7	SARGVTESIYEQY
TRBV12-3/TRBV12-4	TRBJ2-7	ASRLTSYEQY
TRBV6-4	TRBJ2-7	ASSEDQGSPEQY
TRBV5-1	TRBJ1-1	ASSLGQTGLNTEAF
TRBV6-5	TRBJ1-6	ASSFQGPPLH
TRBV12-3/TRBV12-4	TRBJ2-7	ASTWEGFEQY
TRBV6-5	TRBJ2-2	ASSSGTVNTGELF
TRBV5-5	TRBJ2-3	ASSLGWPSGGATDTQY
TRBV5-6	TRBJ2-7	ASSPDRDRFPYEQY
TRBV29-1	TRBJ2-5	SVGAGLGRETQY